The clone carrying this T cell receptor beta chain was recorded at least ten times. The antigen is unknown. The data were taken from a study of T cells in Graves' hyperthyroidism and ophthalmopathy. Amplified TCR beta CDR3 regions derived from RNA transcripts. HTBI primers were used for first-round RT-PCR of the TCR CDR3. TCRdb reprocessed the multiplex PCR reads via MiXCR and lists one record per CDR3 protein. In the table there are around 300,000 distinct CDR3 sequences, around 13% of which are singletons. The CDR3 is 17 residues long. With 4 bases clipped from V and 7 bases from J, the junction kept 16 bases outside the gene matches. Germline V gene sequence: CDR1 MNHNS, CDR2 SASEGT. Notes on the study in general: Blood shared most expanded thyroid clonotypes above 0.001.

Sequencing was performed on blood. The chain uses TRBV6-1 and TRBJ1-5; 7 nucleotides line up with TRBD1. The origin of this receptor is a woman between 40 and 50 years old with Graves' hyperthyroidism. CDR3 sequence: CASSAGGGGPGVQPQHF. The DNA of the CDR3 is TGTGCCAGCAGTGCCGGAGGAGGGGGCCCCGGTGTGCAGCCCCAGCATTTT.